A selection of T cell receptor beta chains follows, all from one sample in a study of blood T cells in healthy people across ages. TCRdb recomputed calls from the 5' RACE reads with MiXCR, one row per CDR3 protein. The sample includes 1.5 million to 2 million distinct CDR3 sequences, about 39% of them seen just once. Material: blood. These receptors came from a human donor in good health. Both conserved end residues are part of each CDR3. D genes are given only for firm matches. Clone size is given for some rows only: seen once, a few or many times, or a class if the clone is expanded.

TGCAGCGCACTAGGGGACAGCCTTAACTATGGCTACACCTTC,CSALGDSLNYGYTF,TRBJ1-2,few,TRBD1,TRBV29-1
TGTGCCACCAGTGTGGGGCAGGCGAGCTCCTACAATGAGCAGTTCTTC,CATSVGQASSYNEQFF,TRBJ2-1,.,.,TRBV24-1
TGCAGCGTTGAACTCCGGGACCGCAACAATGAGCAGTTCTTC,CSVELRDRNNEQFF,TRBJ2-1,.,.,TRBV29-1
TGTGCCAGCAGCTTAGATCCGAGATTGGGTGAGCAGTTCTTC,CASSLDPRLGEQFF,TRBJ2-1,.,.,TRBV11-3
TGTGCCAGCAGCTCACAGGGGGCCGATGAGCAGTTCTTC,CASSSQGADEQFF,TRBJ2-1,many,TRBD1,TRBV7-3
TGTGCCAGCAGCCCTAGAAGGGGCACCTTCACAGATACGCAGTATTTT,CASSPRRGTFTDTQYF,TRBJ2-3,.,.,TRBV7-9
TGTGCCACCAGCAGAGATGTCGGGATCGGGGGGGAGACCCAGTACTTC,CATSRDVGIGGETQYF,TRBJ2-5,few,TRBD2,TRBV15
TGTGCCAGCAGCCCAAGGACAGGGGTGATATCACCCCTCCACTTT,CASSPRTGVISPLHF,TRBJ1-6,once,TRBD1,TRBV7-8
TGCGCCAGCAGCCAGCACCGGGACAGGAGCTCCTACAATGAGCAGTTCTTC,CASSQHRDRSSYNEQFF,TRBJ2-1,few,TRBD1,TRBV4-1
TGCGCCAGCAGCTTGGGTCCATCTTCACCCCTCCACTTT,CASSLGPSSPLHF,TRBJ1-6,few,.,TRBV5-1
TGTGCCAGCAGTTACTATTCGGGTCGTGTGGGCCCCAACGAGCAGTACTTC,CASSYYSGRVGPNEQYF,TRBJ2-7,few,.,TRBV6-2/TRBV6-3
TGTGCCATCAGATATGACAGATTTAACTATGGCTACACCTTC,CAIRYDRFNYGYTF,TRBJ1-2,.,.,TRBV10-3
TGTGCCAGCAGTTTAGCGTGGAAACAGCAGTTCTTC,CASSLAWKQQFF,TRBJ2-1,.,.,TRBV12-3/TRBV12-4
TGCAGCGTCCGAAGGACAGGGGGCTACGAGCAGTACTTC,CSVRRTGGYEQYF,TRBJ2-7,many,TRBD1,TRBV29-1
TGTGCCAGCACCAGGTCCAATCAGCCCCAGCATTTT,CASTRSNQPQHF,TRBJ1-5,few,.,TRBV6-1
TGTGCCATCAGTGAAAGGCCGGGGGGCGTCGGGGGTAGCAATCAGCCCCAGCATTTT,CAISERPGGVGGSNQPQHF,TRBJ1-5,few,.,TRBV10-3
TGTGCCAGCAGCTTATCTACCTCGGTTACACAGTATTTT,CASSLSTSVTQYF,TRBJ2-3,.,.,TRBV11-3
TGCAGCGCTTACAGGGGAACGGGGGATACGCAGTATTTT,CSAYRGTGDTQYF,TRBJ2-3,few,TRBD1,TRBV29-1
TGCGCCAGCAGACTAGACAGGGGGCCGGGAGAGCAGTACTTC,CASRLDRGPGEQYF,TRBJ2-7,few,TRBD1,TRBV4-1
TGTGCCAGCAGCCAGTTCATGAACACTGAAGCTTTCTTT,CASSQFMNTEAFF,TRBJ1-1,.,.,TRBV3-1
TGCAGCGTTGAACCGAGACAGGGGGACTATGGCTACACCTTC,CSVEPRQGDYGYTF,TRBJ1-2,few,TRBD1,TRBV29-1